The following is a T cell receptor beta chain sequence with its context. No antigen is known for it. An even split of each subset's genomic DNA across several immunoSEQ plates was performed. Clones were read by immunoSEQ multiplex PCR, and TCRdb kept only the in-frame ones, dropping some. The sample has under 650,000 clones; roughly 95% are singletons. The entry originates in a study of shared clonotypes between healthy human individuals. Overall study results and limits: The four-donor shared clonotypes exceeded non-shared clonotypes in generation probability, with non-shared ones scoring lower.

The V gene end was trimmed by 3 bases and the J gene end by 1 base; junction bases not matched to a gene: 2. The length of the CDR3 is 15 residues. Per the germline V gene, CDR1 is MGHRA and CDR2 is YSYEKL. The V gene is TRBV4-1, the J gene TRBJ1-5; 8 bases agree with TRBD1. The sample comprised naive CD4+ T cells sorted from blood. Specified subset: CD45RA+ positively selected. The receptor's source is a woman aged 30 to 39 in good health. The CDR3 spells CASSQGDRSNQPQHF. The DNA of the CDR3 is TGCGCCAGCAGCCAGGGGGACAGGAGCAATCAGCCCCAGCATTTT.